Listed below are T cell receptor beta chains from one sample, sequenced in a study of PD-L1 blockade in urothelial cancer. Profiling relied on immunoSEQ multiplex PCR, and the TCRdb table lists in-frame clones only, not all of them. The sample carries 60,000 to 85,000 clones, approximately 86% recorded once. Here the sequenced sample was PBMCs, taken around atezolizumab (anti-PD-L1) treatment. These receptors originate from a woman aged 70-85 years with urothelial cancer. CDR3s include the opening cysteine and the closing phenylalanine or tryptophan. The order of the fields is V gene, D gene, clone size, J gene, CDR3 DNA, CDR3 protein. The D gene is left open where the match is weak. A row's size may be missing; if present it is once, few, many or a size class.

TRBV5-4	TRBD2	NA	TRBJ2-3	TGTGCCAGCAGCTCAATAAGCGGGGGGTCCACAGATACGCAGTATTTT	CASSSISGGSTDTQYF
TRBV6-1	NA	NA	TRBJ2-7	TGTGCCAGCAGTGAAGGGCCGTCCTACGAGCAGTACTTC	CASSEGPSYEQYF
TRBV5-4	NA	NA	TRBJ2-7	TGTGCCAGCAGCTTGGACAGCCACTACGAGCAGTACTTC	CASSLDSHYEQYF
TRBV4-2	TRBD1	NA	TRBJ2-7	TGTGCCAGCAGCCAAGAGGGACAGGGGACGATCTACGAGCAGTACTTC	CASSQEGQGTIYEQYF
TRBV27	NA	NA	TRBJ2-7	TGTGCCAGCAGTTTAGGAGGGAGGGGGGAGCAGTACTTC	CASSLGGRGEQYF
TRBV29-1	NA	NA	TRBJ2-3	TGCAGCGTTGATGGGTCGGGGACTAGCACAGATACGCAGTATTTT	CSVDGSGTSTDTQYF
TRBV20-1	NA	NA	TRBJ2-7	TGCAGTCTTCGGACTTCCTACGAGCAGTACTTC	CSLRTSYEQYF
TRBV7-9	NA	NA	TRBJ2-5	NA	CASSVAGGSTKYF
TRBV4-3	TRBD1	NA	TRBJ2-7	TGCGCCAGCAGCCACCCGGGACAGGGTCGCGAGCAGTACTTC	CASSHPGQGREQYF
TRBV9	TRBD2	NA	TRBJ2-3	TGTGCCAGCAGCGTAGGGGTAGCGGGAACAGTGGGAGATACGCAGTATTTT	CASSVGVAGTVGDTQYF
TRBV2	TRBD2	few	TRBJ2-1	TGTGCCAGCATTGGGACTAGCGGGGGATATGAGCAGTTCTTC	CASIGTSGGYEQFF
TRBV7-9	NA	NA	TRBJ1-2	TGTGCCAGCAGCTTAGCGCTAAGACGGCAACTTACTAATGGCTACACCTTC	CASSLALRRQLTNGYTF
TRBV11-3	TRBD1	NA	TRBJ2-1	TGTGCCAGCAGCCTTGGACAGGGGGCTAGTGAGCAGTTCTTC	CASSLGQGASEQFF
TRBV5-1	NA	NA	TRBJ1-1	TGCGCCAGCAGATATATGGAGGACACTGAAGCTTTCTTT	CASRYMEDTEAFF
TRBV29-1	TRBD1	NA	TRBJ2-7	TGCAGCGCCCGACCCGGCCAGGGGGCGGGGCAGTACTTC	CSARPGQGAGQYF
TRBV5-1	NA	NA	TRBJ2-1	TGCGCCAGCAGCTTGGGTACAGGCTCCTACAATGAGCAGTTCTTC	CASSLGTGSYNEQFF
TRBV5-1	TRBD1	few	TRBJ1-6	TGCGCCAGCAGGATAACCCAGGGGGCTAGCTATTCACCCCTCCACTTT	CASRITQGASYSPLHF
TRBV7-8	NA	few	TRBJ1-2	TGTGCCAGCAGCCCGGCAGGGGAGAACTATGGCTACACCTTC	CASSPAGENYGYTF
TRBV28	TRBD1	NA	TRBJ2-3	TGTGCCAGCAGTTTAGCTGGACAGGGCCACACAGATACGCAGTATTTT	CASSLAGQGHTDTQYF
TRBV11-3	NA	NA	TRBJ2-1	TGTGCCAGCAGCCGAAGGGGGACTAACGTCTACAATGAGCAGTTCTTC	CASSRRGTNVYNEQFF
TRBV6-4	NA	NA	TRBJ2-1	TGTGCCAGCAGTGACAGGCCAGGGGTCAATGAGCAGTTCTTC	CASSDRPGVNEQFF
TRBV18	TRBD1	NA	TRBJ1-3	TGTGCCAGCTCACCACTAACGCCTAAGACAGGGTCTGGAAACACCATATATTTT	CASSPLTPKTGSGNTIYF
TRBV19	TRBD1	NA	TRBJ1-1	TGTGCCAGTAGTCCCAGGGACAGTGAAGCTTTCTTT	CASSPRDSEAFF
TRBV5-6	NA	NA	TRBJ1-5	TGTGCCAGCAGCTATCGAGGGCTGCCCTCCAATCAGCCCCAGCATTTT	CASSYRGLPSNQPQHF
TRBV5-1	NA	NA	TRBJ1-5	TGCGCCAGCAGCTGGGACTCAGGGTTTGGGCAGCCCCAGCATTTT	CASSWDSGFGQPQHF
TRBV6-1	TRBD2	NA	TRBJ2-3	TGTGCCAGCAGTGTAGAGACTAGCGGCACAGATACGCAGTATTTT	CASSVETSGTDTQYF
TRBV6-1	TRBD2	NA	TRBJ2-7	TGTGCCAGCAGATTTAGCGGGACCGACTACGAGCAGTACTTC	CASRFSGTDYEQYF
TRBV7-3	NA	NA	TRBJ2-7	TGTGCCAGCAGCTTGGGCCGGAATAACGAGCAGTACTTC	CASSLGRNNEQYF
TRBV7-8	NA	NA	TRBJ2-3	TGTGCCAGCAGCTCCAACCTCATGCGGGGCACAGATACGCAGTATTTT	CASSSNLMRGTDTQYF